This TCR beta chain came from a study of OX40 agonist ivuxolimab in advanced cancers. Concerning this clone: The antigen remains unidentified.

General observations from the study: Both blood CD4+ and CD8+ T cells showed clonal growth by week 6 at 0.1 to 3.0 mg/kg.

Here immunoSEQ multiplex PCR was the method, and the copy in TCRdb shows in-frame clones only, minus some. The table records 50,000 to 65,000 clones, approximately 88% of them present only once. The CDR3 totals 12 residues. V lost 6 bases and J lost 6, with 9 bases in between. Germline V CDR1 and CDR2: KGHSH, LQKENI. This receptor was identified in an adult with an advanced solid tumor such as melanoma, head and neck, liver or kidney cancer. Sequences were derived from CD4+ or CD8+ T cells sorted from blood, sampled in a trial of the OX40 agonist ivuxolimab. This chain links TRBV18 with TRBJ2-1; D not certain. CDR3 sequence (DNA): TGTGCCAGCTCCTTTAGCTTCAATGAGCAGTTCTTC. It is translated as CASSFSFNEQFF.